The rows below give T cell receptor beta chains drawn from one sample of a study of blood T cell repertoires in COVID-19. Sequencing used immunoSEQ multiplex PCR; TCRdb keeps in-frame clones, though not all of them. The data contain 120,000 to 150,000 clones, approximately 87% of them singletons. The sample consisted of peripheral blood. Source of these receptors: a woman aged 50 to 60 with active or convalescent COVID-19. Both conserved end residues are part of each CDR3. The order of the fields is V gene, J gene, clone size, D gene, CDR3 protein, CDR3 DNA. The D gene is left open where the match is weak. Clone size appears in some rows only: once, few, many, or a class for an expanded clone.

TRBV25-1	TRBJ1-2	-	TRBD1	CASTGQTYGYTF	TGTGCCAGCACGGGACAGACCTATGGCTACACCTTC
TRBV27	TRBJ2-2	-	TRBD2	CASSPSGRLTGELFF	TGTGCCAGCTCTCCTAGCGGGAGGTTGACCGGGGAGCTGTTTTTT
TRBV5-1	TRBJ1-5	-	TRBD1	CASSPGTGGPQHF	TGCGCCAGCAGCCCAGGGACAGGGGGTCCCCAGCATTTT
TRBV9	TRBJ2-7	-	-	CASSVGRDISYEQYF	TGTGCCAGCAGCGTAGGCCGGGACATATCCTACGAGCAGTACTTC
TRBV7-3	TRBJ1-6	-	TRBD1	CASSFGTGDSPLHF	TGTGCCAGCAGCTTCGGGACAGGGGATTCACCCCTCCACTTT
TRBV21-1	TRBJ2-1	-	-	CASTPGTVIYNEQFF	TGTGCCAGCACCCCGGGGACAGTTATTTACAATGAGCAGTTCTTC
TRBV28	TRBJ1-2	few	TRBD1	CASSSFTGGVFSDYGYTF	TGTGCCAGCAGTTCTTTCACAGGGGGCGTATTTTCGGACTATGGCTACACCTTC
TRBV24-1	TRBJ1-2	once	TRBD1	CATSEPGTGGLYGYTF	TGTGCCACCAGTGAACCCGGGACAGGGGGACTCTATGGCTACACCTTC
TRBV6-2/TRBV6-3	TRBJ1-5	once	-	CASSYRAGDQPQHF	TGTGCCAGCAGTTACAGGGCGGGGGACCAGCCCCAGCATTTT
TRBV7-2	TRBJ1-2	-	TRBD1	CASSRGTAYGYTF	TGTGCCAGCAGCCGAGGGACAGCCTATGGCTACACCTTC
TRBV7-9	TRBJ1-1	-	-	CASSLGGGNTEAFF	TGTGCCAGCAGCCTAGGAGGGGGGAACACTGAAGCTTTCTTT
TRBV7-9	TRBJ1-4	-	-	CASSLRDTLATNEKLFF	TGTGCCAGCAGCTTACGGGACACCCTCGCAACTAATGAAAAACTGTTTTTT
TRBV10-3	TRBJ2-7	-	-	CAISESQTGWYEQYF	TGTGCCATCAGTGAAAGCCAGACGGGGTGGTACGAGCAGTACTTC
TRBV9	TRBJ2-3	-	TRBD2	CASSAGLAGVRDTQYF	TGTGCCAGCAGCGCCGGACTAGCGGGAGTACGTGATACGCAGTATTTT